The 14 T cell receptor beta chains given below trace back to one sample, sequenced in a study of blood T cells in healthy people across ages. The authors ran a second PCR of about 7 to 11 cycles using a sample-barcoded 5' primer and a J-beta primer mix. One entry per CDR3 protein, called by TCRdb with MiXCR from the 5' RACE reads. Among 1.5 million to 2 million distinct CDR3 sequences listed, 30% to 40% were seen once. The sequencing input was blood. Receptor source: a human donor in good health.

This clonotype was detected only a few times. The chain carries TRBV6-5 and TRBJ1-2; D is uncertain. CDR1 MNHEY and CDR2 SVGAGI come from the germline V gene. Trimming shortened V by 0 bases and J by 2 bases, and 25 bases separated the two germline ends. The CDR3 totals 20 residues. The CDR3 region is CASSYSAIAGVRLINYGYTF. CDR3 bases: TGTGCCAGCAGTTACTCGGCAATAGCTGGGGTCCGACTCATCAACTATGGCTACACCTTC.

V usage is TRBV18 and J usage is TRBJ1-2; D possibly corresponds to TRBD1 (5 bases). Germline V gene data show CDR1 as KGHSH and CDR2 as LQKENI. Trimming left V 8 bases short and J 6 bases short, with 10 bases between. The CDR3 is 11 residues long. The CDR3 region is CASATGDGYTF. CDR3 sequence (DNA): TGTGCCAGCGCAACAGGAGATGGCTACACCTTC. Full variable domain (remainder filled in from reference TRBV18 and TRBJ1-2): NAGVMQNPRHLVRRRGQEARLRCSPMKGHSHVYWYRQLPEEGLKFMVYLQKENIIDESGMPKERFSAEFPKEGPSILRIQQVVRGDSAAYFCASATGDGYTFGSGTRLTVV.

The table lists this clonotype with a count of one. The CDR3 loop is CASSLGGIGGDTQYF. The DNA for the CDR3 is TGTGCCAGCAGCTTGGGGGGCATCGGGGGAGATACGCAGTATTTT. This chain links TRBV7-2 with TRBJ2-3, with D perhaps matching TRBD1 or TRBD2 (6 bases each). CDR1 is SGHTA, CDR2 FQGNSA, per germline. The CDR3 runs to 15 residues. V was cut by 3 bases and J by 5 bases, with 15 bases left in between.

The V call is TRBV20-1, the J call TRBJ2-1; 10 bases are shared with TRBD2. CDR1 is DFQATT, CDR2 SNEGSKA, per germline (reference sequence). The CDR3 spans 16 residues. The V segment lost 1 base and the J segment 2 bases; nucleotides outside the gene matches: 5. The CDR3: CSARGESGGAYNEQFF. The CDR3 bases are TGCAGTGCTAGAGGGGAGAGCGGGGGGGCCTACAATGAGCAGTTCTTC.

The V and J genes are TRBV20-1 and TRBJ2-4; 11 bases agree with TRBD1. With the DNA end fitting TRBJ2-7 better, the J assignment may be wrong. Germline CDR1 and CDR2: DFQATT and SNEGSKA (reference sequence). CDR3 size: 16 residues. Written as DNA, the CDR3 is TGCAGTGCTAGAGATGCAAGGACAGGGGGCCCCTACGAGCAGTACTTC. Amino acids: CSARDARTGGPYEQYF.

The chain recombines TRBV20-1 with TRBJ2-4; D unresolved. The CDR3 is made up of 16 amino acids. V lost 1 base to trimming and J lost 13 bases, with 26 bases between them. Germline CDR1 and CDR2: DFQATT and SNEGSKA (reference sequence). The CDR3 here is CSARGGSDGAYNEQYF. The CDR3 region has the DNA TGCAGTGCTAGAGGGGGTTCGGACGGAGCCTACAATGAGCAGTACTTC.

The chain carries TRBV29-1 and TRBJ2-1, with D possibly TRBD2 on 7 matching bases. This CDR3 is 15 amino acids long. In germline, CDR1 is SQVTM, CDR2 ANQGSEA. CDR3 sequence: CTGLGGAFSYNEQFF. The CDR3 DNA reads TGCACCGGGTTAGGGGGGGCCTTTTCCTACAATGAGCAGTTCTTC.

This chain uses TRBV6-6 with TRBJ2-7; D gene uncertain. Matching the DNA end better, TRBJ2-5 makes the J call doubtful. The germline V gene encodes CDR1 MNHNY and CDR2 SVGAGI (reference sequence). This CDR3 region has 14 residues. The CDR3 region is CASSYSTASETQYF. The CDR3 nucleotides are TGTGCCAGCAGTTACTCAACCGCAAGTGAGACCCAGTACTTC.

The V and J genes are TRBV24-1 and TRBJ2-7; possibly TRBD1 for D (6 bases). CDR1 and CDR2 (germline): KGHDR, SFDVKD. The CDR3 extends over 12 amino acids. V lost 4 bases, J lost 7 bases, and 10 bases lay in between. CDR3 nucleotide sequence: TGTGCCACCAGTGAACCAGGGGATGAGCAGTACTTC. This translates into CATSEPGDEQYF.

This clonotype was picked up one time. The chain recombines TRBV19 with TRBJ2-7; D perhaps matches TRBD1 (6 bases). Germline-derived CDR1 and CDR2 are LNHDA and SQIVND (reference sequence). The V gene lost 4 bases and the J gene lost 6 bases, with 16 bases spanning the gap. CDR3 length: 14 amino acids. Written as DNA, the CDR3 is TGTGCCAGTAGTACCCGACAGGATTTCGGCGAGCAGTACTTC. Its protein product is CASSTRQDFGEQYF.

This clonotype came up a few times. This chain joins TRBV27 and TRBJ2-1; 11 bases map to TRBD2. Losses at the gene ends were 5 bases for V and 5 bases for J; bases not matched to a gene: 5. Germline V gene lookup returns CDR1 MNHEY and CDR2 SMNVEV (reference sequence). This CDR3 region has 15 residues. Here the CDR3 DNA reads TGTGCCAGCAGTATAGCGGGGGGGCCTAACAATGAGCAGTTCTTC. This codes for CASSIAGGPNNEQFF.

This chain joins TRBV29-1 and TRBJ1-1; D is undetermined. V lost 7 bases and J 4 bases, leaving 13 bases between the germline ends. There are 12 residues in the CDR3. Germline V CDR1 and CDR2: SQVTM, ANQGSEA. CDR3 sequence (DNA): TGCAGCGGGAGGGTCTGGGGCACTGAAGCTTTCTTT. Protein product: CSGRVWGTEAFF.

The CDR3 DNA reads TGTGCCAGCAGCTTAGCAGGAGGCGGACTTAATTCACCCCTCCACTTT. Residues: CASSLAGGGLNSPLHF. The chain carries TRBV7-6 and TRBJ1-6; D is undetermined. CDR1 and CDR2 (germline): SGHVS, FNYEAQ. CDR3 length equals 16 residues. Between the trimmed V and J ends, which lost 0 bases and 6 bases, there was a span of 12 bases.

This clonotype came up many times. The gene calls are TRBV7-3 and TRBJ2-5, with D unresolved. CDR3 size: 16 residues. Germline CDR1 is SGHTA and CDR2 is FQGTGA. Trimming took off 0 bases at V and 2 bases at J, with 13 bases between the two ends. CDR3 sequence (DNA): TGTGCCAGCAGCTTAACGTCTTGGGCAGCGCAAGAGACCCAGTACTTC. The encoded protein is CASSLTSWAAQETQYF. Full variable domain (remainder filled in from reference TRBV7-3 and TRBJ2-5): GAGVSQTPSNKVTEKGKYVELRCDPISGHTALYWYRQSLGQGPEFLIYFQGTGAADDSGLPNDRFFAVRPEGSVSTLKIQRTERGDSAVYLCASSLTSWAAQETQYFGPGTRLLVL.